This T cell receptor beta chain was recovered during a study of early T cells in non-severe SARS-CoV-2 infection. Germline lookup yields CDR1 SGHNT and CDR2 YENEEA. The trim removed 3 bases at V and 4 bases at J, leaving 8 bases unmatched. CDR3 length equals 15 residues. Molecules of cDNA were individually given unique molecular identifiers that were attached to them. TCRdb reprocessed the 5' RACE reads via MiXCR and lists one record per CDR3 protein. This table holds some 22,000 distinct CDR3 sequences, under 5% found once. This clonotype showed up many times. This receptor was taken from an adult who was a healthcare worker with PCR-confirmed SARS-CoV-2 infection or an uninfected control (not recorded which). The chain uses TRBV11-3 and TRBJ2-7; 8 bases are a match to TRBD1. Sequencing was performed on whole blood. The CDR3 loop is CASSFGPGGAYEQYF. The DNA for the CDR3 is TGTGCCAGCAGCTTCGGACCAGGGGGCGCGTACGAGCAGTACTTC.